This T cell receptor beta chain was obtained from a study of T cells after yellow fever vaccination. As for the study in general: Preparation used SMART-Seq v4 Ultra Low Input for the low-cell-number fractions.

Study results and caveats: Once the booster was given, most primary-vaccination clones reappeared, at about 96% for CD4 and around 90% for CD8.

Conversion of TCR transcripts into cDNA relied on 5'RACE template switching, which added a universal primer site and UMIs. MiXCR was run by TCRdb on the 5' RACE reads, yielding one entry per CDR3 protein. The sample yields 100,000 to 150,000 distinct CDR3 sequences, about 15% seen once. There are a few counts of this clonotype. Its antigen is not known. The source is a man aged 18 to 30 who received the YFV17D yellow fever vaccine. Sequenced material: CD8+ T cells sorted from PBMCs, taken 5 days after the yellow fever booster vaccination.

CDR3 region: CASSLLRLVKNEQFF. The CDR3 DNA sequence: TGTGCCAGCAGCTTATTGAGACTAGTCAAAAATGAGCAGTTCTTC. This chain joins TRBV7-8 and TRBJ2-1; D may be TRBD2 (6 bases). Germline V gene data show CDR1 as SGHVS and CDR2 as FQNEAQ. This CDR3 is built from 15 residues. V was cut by 2 bases and J by 7 bases, with 15 bases left in between.